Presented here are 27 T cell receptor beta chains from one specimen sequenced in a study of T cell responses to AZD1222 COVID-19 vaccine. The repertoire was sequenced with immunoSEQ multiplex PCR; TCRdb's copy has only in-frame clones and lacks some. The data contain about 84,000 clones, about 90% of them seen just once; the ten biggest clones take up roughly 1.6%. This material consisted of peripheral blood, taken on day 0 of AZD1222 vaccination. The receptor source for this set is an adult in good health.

The CDR3 nucleotides are TGTGCCAGCAGCAGGGAGTTAACCTGTCCCACAGATACGCAGTATTTT. Protein: CASSRELTCPTDTQYF. The chain is built from TRBV21-1 and TRBJ2-3; TRBD2 is the table's D call and was not checked against the DNA. TRBV21-1 corresponds to a pseudogene. CDR3 length: 16 residues.

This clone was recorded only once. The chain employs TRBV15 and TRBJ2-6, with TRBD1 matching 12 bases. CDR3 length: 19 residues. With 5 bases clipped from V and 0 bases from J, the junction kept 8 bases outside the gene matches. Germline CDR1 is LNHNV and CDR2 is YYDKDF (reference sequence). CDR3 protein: CATSLTGTGGLSGANVLTF. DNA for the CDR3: TGTGCCACCAGCCTGACCGGGACAGGGGGCCTCTCTGGGGCCAACGTCCTGACTTTC.

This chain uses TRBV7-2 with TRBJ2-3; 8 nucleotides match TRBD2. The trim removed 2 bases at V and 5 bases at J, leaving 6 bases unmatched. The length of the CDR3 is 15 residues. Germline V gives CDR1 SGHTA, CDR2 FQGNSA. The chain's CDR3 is CASSLYLAGRDTQYF. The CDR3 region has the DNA TGTGCCAGCAGCTTATATCTAGCGGGCAGAGATACGCAGTATTTT.

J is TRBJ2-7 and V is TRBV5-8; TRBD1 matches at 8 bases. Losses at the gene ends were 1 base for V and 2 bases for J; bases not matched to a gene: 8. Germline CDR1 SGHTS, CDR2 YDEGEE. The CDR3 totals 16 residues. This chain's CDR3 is CASSLPGTGGTYEQYF. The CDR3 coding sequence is TGTGCCAGCAGCTTGCCCGGGACAGGTGGGACCTACGAGCAGTACTTC.

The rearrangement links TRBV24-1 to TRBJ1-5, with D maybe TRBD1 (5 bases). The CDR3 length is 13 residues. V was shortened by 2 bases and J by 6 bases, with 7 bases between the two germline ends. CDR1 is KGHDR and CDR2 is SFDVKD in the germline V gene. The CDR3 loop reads CATSDSGGQPQHF. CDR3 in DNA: TGTGCCACCAGTGATTCCGGGGGTCAGCCCCAGCATTTT.

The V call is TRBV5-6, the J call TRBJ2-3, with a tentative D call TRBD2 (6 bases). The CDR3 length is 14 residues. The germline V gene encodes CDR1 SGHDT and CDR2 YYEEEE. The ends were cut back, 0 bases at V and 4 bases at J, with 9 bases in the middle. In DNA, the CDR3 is TGTGCCAGCAGCTTGGGACTAGTGCCAGATACGCAGTATTTT. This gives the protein CASSLGLVPDTQYF.

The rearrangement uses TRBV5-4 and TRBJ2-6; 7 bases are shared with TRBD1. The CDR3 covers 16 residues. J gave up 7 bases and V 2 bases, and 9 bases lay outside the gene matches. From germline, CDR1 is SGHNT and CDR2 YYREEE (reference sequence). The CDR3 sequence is CASSFDRVRLANVLTF. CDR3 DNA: TGTGCCAGCAGCTTCGACAGGGTCAGGCTAGCCAACGTCCTGACTTTC.

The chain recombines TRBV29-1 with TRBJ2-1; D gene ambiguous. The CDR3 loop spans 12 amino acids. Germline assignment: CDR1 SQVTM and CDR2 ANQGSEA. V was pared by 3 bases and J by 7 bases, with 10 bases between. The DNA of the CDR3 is TGCAGCGTTGAGGTCCAATGGAATGAGCAGTTCTTC. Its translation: CSVEVQWNEQFF.

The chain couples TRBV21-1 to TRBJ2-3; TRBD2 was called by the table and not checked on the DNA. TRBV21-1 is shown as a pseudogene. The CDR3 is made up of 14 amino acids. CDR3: CASSKEGRADTQYF. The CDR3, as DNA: TGTGCCAGCAGCAAAGAAGGCCGGGCAGATACGCAGTATTTT.

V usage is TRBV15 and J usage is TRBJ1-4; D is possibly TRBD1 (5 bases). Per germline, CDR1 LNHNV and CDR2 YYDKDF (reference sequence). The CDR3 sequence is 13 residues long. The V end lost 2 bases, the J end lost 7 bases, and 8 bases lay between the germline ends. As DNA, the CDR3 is TGTGCCACCAGCAGACAGGGTGGTGAAAAACTGTTTTTT. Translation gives CATSRQGGEKLFF.

The CDR3 DNA reads as TGTGCCAGCAGCCAAGGCAGGGGGCATTATTCAGAAGCTTTCTTT. It specifies CASSQGRGHYSEAFF. The chain joins TRBV3-1 (or the pseudogene TRBV3-2) to TRBJ1-1; 8 positions match TRBD1. This CDR3 has 15 residues. The ends lost 1 base at V and 8 bases at J; junction bases unmatched: 9. Germline V gene lookup returns CDR1 LGHDT and CDR2 YNNKEL (reference sequence).

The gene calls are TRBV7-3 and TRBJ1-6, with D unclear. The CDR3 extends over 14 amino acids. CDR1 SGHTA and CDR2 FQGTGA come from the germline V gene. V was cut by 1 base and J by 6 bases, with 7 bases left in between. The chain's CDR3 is CASSLNGRNSPLHF. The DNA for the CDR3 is TGTGCCAGCAGCTTAAATGGTCGTAATTCACCCCTCCACTTT.

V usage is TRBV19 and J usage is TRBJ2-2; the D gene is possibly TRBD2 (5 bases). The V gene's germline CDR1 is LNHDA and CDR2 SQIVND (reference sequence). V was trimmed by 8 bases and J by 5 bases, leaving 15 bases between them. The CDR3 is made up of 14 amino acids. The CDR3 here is CASRGRFGTGELFF. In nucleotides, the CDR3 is TGTGCCAGTCGGGGAAGGTTCGGGACCGGGGAGCTGTTTTTT.

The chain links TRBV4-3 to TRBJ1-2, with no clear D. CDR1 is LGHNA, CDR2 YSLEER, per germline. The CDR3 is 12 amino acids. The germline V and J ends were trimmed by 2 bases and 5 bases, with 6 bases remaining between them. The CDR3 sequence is CASSQLGYGYTF. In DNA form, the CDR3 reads TGCGCCAGCAGCCAACTCGGATATGGCTACACCTTC.

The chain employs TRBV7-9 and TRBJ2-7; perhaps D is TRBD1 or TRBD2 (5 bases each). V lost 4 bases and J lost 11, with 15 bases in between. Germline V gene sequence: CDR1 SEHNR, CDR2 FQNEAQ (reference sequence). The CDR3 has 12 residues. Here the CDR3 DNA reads TGTGCCAGCAGCTCATTCAACGGGGCAAAGTACTTC. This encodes CASSSFNGAKYF. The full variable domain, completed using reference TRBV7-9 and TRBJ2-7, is DTGVSQNPRHKITKRGQNVTFRCDPISEHNRLYWYRQTLGQGPEFLTYFQNEAQLEKSRLLSDRFSAERPKGSFSTLEIQRTEQGDSAMYLCASSSFNGAKYFGPGTRLTVT.

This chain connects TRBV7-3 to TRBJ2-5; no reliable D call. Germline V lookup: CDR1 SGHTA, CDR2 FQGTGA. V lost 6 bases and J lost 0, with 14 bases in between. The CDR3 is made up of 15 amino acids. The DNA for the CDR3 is TGTGCCAGCAGACGGCGCACAGAGTACCAAGAGACCCAGTACTTC. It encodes CASRRRTEYQETQYF.

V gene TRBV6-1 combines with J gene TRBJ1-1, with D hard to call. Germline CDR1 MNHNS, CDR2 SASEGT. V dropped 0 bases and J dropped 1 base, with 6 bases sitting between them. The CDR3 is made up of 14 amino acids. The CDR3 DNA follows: TGTGCCAGCAGTGAAGCGCGGCGGAACACTGAAGCTTTCTTT. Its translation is CASSEARRNTEAFF.

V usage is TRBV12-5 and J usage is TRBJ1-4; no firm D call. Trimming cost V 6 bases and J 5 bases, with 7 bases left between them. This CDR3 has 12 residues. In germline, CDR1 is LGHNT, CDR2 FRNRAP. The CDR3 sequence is CASGTLNEKLFF. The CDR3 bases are TGTGCTAGTGGGACACTGAATGAAAAACTGTTTTTT.

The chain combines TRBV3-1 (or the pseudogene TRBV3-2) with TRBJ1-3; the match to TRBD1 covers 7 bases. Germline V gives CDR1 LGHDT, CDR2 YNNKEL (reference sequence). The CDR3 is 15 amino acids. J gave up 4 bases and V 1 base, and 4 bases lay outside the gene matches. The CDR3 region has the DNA TGTGCCAGCAGCCAAGCAGGGGGGACGGGAAACACCATATATTTT. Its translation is CASSQAGGTGNTIYF.

CDR3 bases: TGTGCCAGCAGGTCTGGACAGGAGATTTACTATGGCTACACCTTC. Its protein is CASRSGQEIYYGYTF. The V call is TRBV27, the J call TRBJ1-2; 7 bases map to TRBD1. V lost 6 bases and J lost 3; bases outside the gene matches: 10. Germline CDR1 is MNHEY and CDR2 is SMNVEV (reference sequence). This CDR3 comprises 15 residues.

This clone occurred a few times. The CDR3 protein is CASSLGQHSGNTIYF. Written as DNA, the CDR3 is TGTGCCAGTAGTCTTGGGCAGCACTCTGGAAACACCATATATTTT. The chain is built from TRBV19 and TRBJ1-3; D gene uncertain. The CDR3 consists of 15 residues. Germline CDR1 and CDR2: LNHDA and SQIVND (reference sequence). The V and J ends lost 5 bases and 0 bases respectively, with 11 bases between them.

The CDR3 DNA reads TGTGCCAGCAGCCGAGGGACTAGCGGGAGGGCGGGTACAGATACGCAGTATTTT. Its protein product is CASSRGTSGRAGTDTQYF. The V call is TRBV3-1 (or the pseudogene TRBV3-2), the J call TRBJ2-3; 16 bases line up with TRBD2. With 4 bases clipped from V and 3 bases from J, the junction kept 7 bases outside the gene matches. The CDR3 has 18 residues. Germline assignment: CDR1 LGHDT and CDR2 YNNKEL (reference sequence).

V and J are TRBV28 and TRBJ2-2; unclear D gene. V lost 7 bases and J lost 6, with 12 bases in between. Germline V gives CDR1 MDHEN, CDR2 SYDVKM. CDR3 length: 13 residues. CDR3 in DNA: TGTGCCAGCATTACGGGTCTATCCGGGGAGCTGTTTTTT. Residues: CASITGLSGELFF.

CDR3 sequence: CASSYPQGGTDTQYF. The CDR3 DNA reads as TGTGCCAGCAGTTATCCCCAGGGTGGCACAGATACGCAGTATTTT. This chain uses TRBV6-6 with TRBJ2-3, with D maybe TRBD1 (5 bases). In germline, CDR1 is MNHNY, CDR2 SVGAGI (reference sequence). The CDR3 runs to 15 residues. Trimming left V 3 bases short and J 1 base short, with 11 bases between.

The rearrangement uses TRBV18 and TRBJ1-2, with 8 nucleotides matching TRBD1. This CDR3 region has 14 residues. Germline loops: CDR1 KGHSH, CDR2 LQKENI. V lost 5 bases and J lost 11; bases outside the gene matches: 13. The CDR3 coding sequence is TGTGCCAGCTCATCAAATACTCAACAGGGGGGGTACACCTTC. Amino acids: CASSSNTQQGGYTF.

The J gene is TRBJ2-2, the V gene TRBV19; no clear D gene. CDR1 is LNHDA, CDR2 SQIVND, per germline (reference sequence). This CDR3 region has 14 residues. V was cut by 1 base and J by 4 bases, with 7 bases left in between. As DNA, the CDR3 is TGTGCCAGTAGTATAGGGGTAATCACCGGGGAGCTGTTTTTT. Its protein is CASSIGVITGELFF.

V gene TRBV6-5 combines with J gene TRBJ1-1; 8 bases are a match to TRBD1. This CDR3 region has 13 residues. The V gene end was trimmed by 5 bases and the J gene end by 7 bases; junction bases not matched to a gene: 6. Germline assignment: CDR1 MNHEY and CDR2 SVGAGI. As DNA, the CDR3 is TGTGCCAGCAGTCCTGACAGGGGAAGTGAAGCTTTCTTT. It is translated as CASSPDRGSEAFF.